These 8 T cell receptor beta chains came from one sample sequenced in a study of radiation and T cells in renal cell carcinoma. Data came from immunoSEQ multiplex PCR; TCRdb stores just in-frame clones and leaves some out. Of about 130,000 clones in the sample, approximately 90% were seen once. The time point here: blood 2 weeks post-SBRT. Documented treatment: 15 Gy SBRT to primary tumor, nephrectomy 4 weeks later. The source was blood, collected from a patient whose treatment included radiotherapy and nephrectomy. The receptors were gathered from a woman in her seventies with renal cell carcinoma.

The CDR3 region is CASSANSTGFGNTIYF. For the CDR3, the DNA is TGTGCCAGCAGCGCCAACTCGACAGGCTTTGGAAACACCATATATTTT. The V gene is TRBV9, the J gene TRBJ1-3, with D perhaps matching TRBD1 (6 bases). Germline V gene sequence: CDR1 SGDLS, CDR2 YYNGEE. The germline V and J ends were trimmed by 3 bases and 3 bases, with 16 bases remaining between them. The CDR3 totals 16 residues.

This clone appeared a single time. This chain uses TRBV15 with TRBJ2-5; D is uncertain. V shed 4 bases and J shed 0 bases, with 9 bases lying between them. Germline-derived CDR1 and CDR2 are LNHNV and YYDKDF (reference sequence). The CDR3 is 14 residues long. The CDR3 sequence: CATSISGYQETQYF. CDR3 DNA: TGTGCCACCAGCATTTCGGGTTACCAAGAGACCCAGTACTTC.

This chain joins TRBV7-2 and TRBJ2-5; TRBD1 matches 7 bases. Looked up from germline, CDR1 is SGHTA and CDR2 is FQGNSA. This CDR3 region has 13 residues. V was clipped by 1 base and J by 9 bases; unmatched bases: 5. The CDR3 nucleotides read TGTGCCAGCAGCTTAGTTGCCCAGGGGGCCCAGTACTTC. Translated: CASSLVAQGAQYF.

V is TRBV5-6 and J is TRBJ1-5; 8 bases fit TRBD1. The CDR3 is 15 amino acids. J gave up 3 bases and V 5 bases, and 7 bases lay outside the gene matches. The germline V gene encodes CDR1 SGHDT and CDR2 YYEEEE. CDR3 residues: CASSFGQGYNQPQHF. For the CDR3, the DNA is TGTGCCAGCAGTTTCGGACAGGGCTACAATCAGCCCCAGCATTTT.

This chain uses TRBV29-1 with TRBJ1-1; D gene ambiguous. Germline assignment: CDR1 SQVTM and CDR2 ANQGSEA. V was trimmed by 7 bases and J by 1 base, leaving 10 bases between them. The CDR3 is made up of 12 amino acids. CDR3 sequence (DNA): TGCAGCGGAGCCTTTACGAACACTGAAGCTTTCTTT. Residues: CSGAFTNTEAFF.

The V and J genes are TRBV14 and TRBJ2-3; D remains ambiguous. The CDR3 has 11 residues. The V gene's germline CDR1 is SGHDN and CDR2 FVKESK. V lost 3 bases and J lost 3, with 1 base in between. The CDR3 loop reads CASSHTDTQYF. The CDR3 DNA sequence: TGTGCCAGCAGCCATACAGATACGCAGTATTTT. The full variable domain, in which reference TRBV14 and TRBJ2-3 provide the parts outside the CDR3, is EAGVTQFPSHSVIEKGQTVTLRCDPISGHDNLYWYRRVMGKEIKFLLHFVKESKQDESGMPNNRFLAERTGGTYSTLKVQPAELEDSGVYFCASSHTDTQYFGPGTRLTVL.

This clone was seen once. The chain combines TRBV19 with TRBJ2-1; D unresolved. V lost 5 bases and J 0 bases, leaving 11 bases between the germline ends. Looked up from germline, CDR1 is LNHDA and CDR2 is SQIVND (reference sequence). The CDR3 runs 15 residues. For the CDR3, the DNA is TGTGCCAGTAGTCCGGCGCAGAGCTCCTACAATGAGCAGTTCTTC. Translated: CASSPAQSSYNEQFF.

The rearrangement links TRBV28 to TRBJ1-2; D is uncertain. The germline gives CDR1 MDHEN, CDR2 SYDVKM. Deletions cut 6 bases from V and 0 bases from J, with 14 bases between. The length of the CDR3 is 15 residues. CDR3 nucleotide sequence: TGTGCCAGCAGAACCCGGGCAACCGCTAACTATGGCTACACCTTC. Translation: CASRTRATANYGYTF.